The 9 T cell receptor beta chains in this list originate from one sample, sequenced in a study of shared clonotypes between healthy human individuals. Assay: immunoSEQ multiplex PCR; the TCRdb copy retains only in-frame clones and omits some. This sample has approximately 720,000 clones, with about three quarters found just once. The sample comprised memory CD4+ T cells sorted from blood. As for subset: CD45RA-negative fraction. Receptor source: a woman between 25 and 40 years old in good health.

V usage is TRBV11-2 and J usage is TRBJ1-3; D is ambiguous. The CDR3 loop spans 16 amino acids. Between the trimmed V and J ends, which lost 1 base and 0 bases, there was a span of 10 bases. Germline V CDR1 and CDR2: SGHAT, FQNNGV. The CDR3 spells CASSLVQAISGNTIYF. The CDR3, as DNA: TGTGCCAGCAGCTTAGTACAAGCCATCTCTGGAAACACCATATATTTT.

Turning to this clone: Distinct nucleotide sequences in the sample also encode this CDR3. CDR3 amino acids: CASSYSSGAYNEQFF. In DNA form, the CDR3 reads TGCGCCAGCAGCTATTCTAGCGGGGCCTACAATGAGCAGTTCTTC. The chain carries TRBV5-1 and TRBJ2-1; 9 bases line up with TRBD2. This CDR3 is 15 amino acids long. V was clipped by 3 bases and J by 2 bases; unmatched bases: 3. Germline V gives CDR1 SGHRS, CDR2 YFSETQ.

The V call is TRBV15, the J call TRBJ1-4; D unresolved. Germline values: CDR1 LNHNV, CDR2 YYDKDF (reference sequence). V was clipped by 0 bases and J by 4 bases, with 12 bases between them. CDR3 size: 16 residues. This CDR3 is CATSRDSGRGNEKLFF. The CDR3 nucleotides read TGTGCCACCAGCAGAGATTCTGGGCGGGGTAATGAAAAACTGTTTTTT. The full variable domain, with the rest looked up from reference TRBV15 and TRBJ1-4, is DAMVIQNPRYQVTQFGKPVTLSCSQTLNHNVMYWYQQKSSQAPKLLFHYYDKDFNNEADTPDNFQSRRPNTSFCFLDIRSPGLGDTAMYLCATSRDSGRGNEKLFFGSGTQLSVL.

This chain connects TRBV6-5 to TRBJ1-4, with a tentative D call TRBD1 (6 bases). The CDR3 sequence is 15 residues long. The V gene's germline CDR1 is MNHEY and CDR2 SVGAGI. With 2 bases removed from V and 8 bases from J, the gap between germline ends came to 15 bases. DNA of the CDR3: TGTGCCAGCAGTTACGTTCGGGGGGCTCAAGAAAAACTGTTTTTT. Protein sequence: CASSYVRGAQEKLFF.

J is TRBJ2-5 and V is TRBV11-3; tentatively, D is TRBD1 (7 bases). Per the germline V gene, CDR1 is SGHNT and CDR2 is YENEEA. The CDR3 consists of 15 residues. With 1 base removed from V and 4 bases from J, the gap between germline ends came to 13 bases. The CDR3 loop is CASSLGYRGGETQYF. Written as DNA, the CDR3 is TGTGCCAGCAGCTTAGGGTACAGGGGAGGAGAGACCCAGTACTTC.

V usage is TRBV28 and J usage is TRBJ1-2, with TRBD1 matching over 7 bases. Looked up from germline, CDR1 is MDHEN and CDR2 is SYDVKM. V trimming: 5 bases; J trimming: 3 bases; junction bases outside the gene matches: 3. This CDR3 is built from 13 residues. The CDR3 region has the DNA TGTGCCAGCAGTCGACAGGGCTACTATGGCTACACCTTC. Translation gives CASSRQGYYGYTF.

The chain carries TRBV15 and TRBJ2-7; 10 nucleotides match TRBD1. The CDR3 has 16 amino acids. The V gene end was trimmed by 5 bases and the J gene end by 5 bases; junction bases not matched to a gene: 12. Germline values: CDR1 LNHNV, CDR2 YYDKDF (reference sequence). The CDR3 sequence is CATSRSPGQGIDEQYF. In DNA form, the CDR3 reads TGTGCCACCAGCCGATCTCCGGGACAGGGGATCGACGAGCAGTACTTC.

The chain is built from TRBV11-2 and TRBJ1-1, with a possible D match to TRBD1 (5 bases). Looked up from germline, CDR1 is SGHAT and CDR2 is FQNNGV. The V gene lost 3 bases and the J gene lost 5 bases, with 10 bases spanning the gap. CDR3 length: 13 amino acids. CDR3 sequence: CASSLETGTEAFF. For the CDR3, the DNA is TGTGCCAGCAGCTTGGAAACAGGTACTGAAGCTTTCTTT.

The gene calls are TRBV11-2 and TRBJ1-5, with unresolved D. CDR1 SGHAT and CDR2 FQNNGV come from the germline V gene. The CDR3 extends over 15 amino acids. The ends were cut back, 0 bases at V and 0 bases at J, with 6 bases in the middle. DNA for the CDR3: TGTGCCAGCAGCTTAGACGTTCTTAGCAATCAGCCCCAGCATTTT. It specifies CASSLDVLSNQPQHF.